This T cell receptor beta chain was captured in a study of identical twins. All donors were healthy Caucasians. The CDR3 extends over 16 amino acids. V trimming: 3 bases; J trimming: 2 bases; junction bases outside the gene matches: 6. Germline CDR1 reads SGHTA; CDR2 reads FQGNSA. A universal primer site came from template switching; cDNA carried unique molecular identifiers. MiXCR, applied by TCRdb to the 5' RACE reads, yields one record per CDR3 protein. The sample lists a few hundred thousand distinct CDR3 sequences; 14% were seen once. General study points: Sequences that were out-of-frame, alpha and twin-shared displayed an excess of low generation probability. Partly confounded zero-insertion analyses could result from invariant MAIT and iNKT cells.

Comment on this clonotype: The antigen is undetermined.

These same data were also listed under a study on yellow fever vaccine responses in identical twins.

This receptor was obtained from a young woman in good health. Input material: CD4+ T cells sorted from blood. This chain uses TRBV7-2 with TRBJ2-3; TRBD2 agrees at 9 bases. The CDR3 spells CASSFFAGGPTDTQYF. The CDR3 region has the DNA TGTGCCAGCAGCTTCTTCGCGGGGGGGCCCACAGATACGCAGTATTTT.